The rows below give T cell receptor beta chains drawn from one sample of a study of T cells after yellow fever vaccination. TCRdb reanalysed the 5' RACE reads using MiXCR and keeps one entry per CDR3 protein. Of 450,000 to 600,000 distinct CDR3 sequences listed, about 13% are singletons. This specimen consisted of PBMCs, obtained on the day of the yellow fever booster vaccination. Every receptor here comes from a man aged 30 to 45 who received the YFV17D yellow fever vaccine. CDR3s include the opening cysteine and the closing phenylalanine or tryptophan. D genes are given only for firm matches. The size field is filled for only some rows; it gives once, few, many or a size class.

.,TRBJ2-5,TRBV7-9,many,CASSASTETQYF,TGTGCCAGCAGCGCAAGTACTGAGACCCAGTACTTC
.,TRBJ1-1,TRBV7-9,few,CASSLHGQGWTEAFF,TGTGCCAGCAGCCTCCACGGGCAGGGGTGGACTGAAGCTTTCTTT
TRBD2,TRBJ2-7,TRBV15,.,CATSWGAGGPYEQYF,TGTGCCACCAGCTGGGGGGCGGGGGGCCCCTACGAGCAGTACTTC
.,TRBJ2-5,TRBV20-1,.,CSALVGYQETQYF,TGCAGTGCTCTTGTGGGATACCAAGAGACCCAGTACTTC
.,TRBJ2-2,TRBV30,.,CAWMGTYWGTGELFF,TGTGCCTGGATGGGGACTTACTGGGGCACCGGGGAGCTGTTTTTT
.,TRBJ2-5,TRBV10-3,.,CAINSGLDVETQYF,TGTGCCATCAATTCCGGGTTAGATGTAGAGACCCAGTACTTC
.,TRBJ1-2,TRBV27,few,CASSLSVGDENYGYTF,TGTGCCAGCAGTTTATCAGTAGGGGACGAAAACTATGGCTACACCTTC
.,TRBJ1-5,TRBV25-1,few,CASRQRAFPSQPQHF,TGTGCCAGCAGACAGCGGGCTTTTCCAAGTCAGCCCCAGCATTTT
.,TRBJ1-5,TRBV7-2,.,CASSLNPVSNQPQHF,TGTGCCAGCAGCTTAAATCCAGTTAGCAATCAGCCCCAGCATTTT
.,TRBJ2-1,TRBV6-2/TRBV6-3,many,CASSASQRNEQFF,TGTGCCAGCAGTGCGTCCCAGAGGAATGAGCAGTTCTTC
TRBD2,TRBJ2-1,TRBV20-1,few,CSARDLKRGPHNEQFF,TGCAGTGCTAGAGATCTTAAGCGGGGCCCTCACAATGAGCAGTTCTTC
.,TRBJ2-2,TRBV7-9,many,CASSLTLNTGELFF,TGTGCCAGCAGCTTAACGCTTAACACCGGGGAGCTGTTTTTT
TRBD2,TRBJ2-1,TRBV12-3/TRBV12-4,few,CASSLLGGRAHNEQFF,TGTGCCAGCAGTCTCCTGGGCGGGAGGGCCCACAATGAGCAGTTCTTC
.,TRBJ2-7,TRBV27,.,CASSLRRTTGFLSYEQYF,TGTGCCAGCAGTCTCCGAAGAACAACAGGTTTCCTCTCCTACGAGCAGTACTTC
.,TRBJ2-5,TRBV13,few,CASSEHTGLETQYF,TGTGCCAGCAGCGAACATACAGGGTTAGAGACCCAGTACTTC
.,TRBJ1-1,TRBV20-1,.,CSARKAPGTEAFF,TGCAGTGCCCGTAAGGCCCCGGGCACTGAAGCTTTCTTT
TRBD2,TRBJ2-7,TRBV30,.,CAWTLGTNRGQYF,TGTGCCTGGACGTTAGGGACTAATCGTGGGCAGTACTTC
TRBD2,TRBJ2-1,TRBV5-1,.,CASSLGVVLAGPYNEQFF,TGCGCCAGCAGCTTGGGTGTCGTACTAGCGGGACCCTACAATGAGCAGTTCTTC
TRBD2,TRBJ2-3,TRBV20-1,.,CSAVAGASTDTQYF,TGCAGTGCTGTAGCGGGAGCTAGCACAGATACGCAGTATTTT
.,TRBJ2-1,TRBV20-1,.,CSARDPRGGLRYNEQFF,TGCAGTGCTAGAGACCCCCGTGGGGGCCTACGCTACAATGAGCAGTTCTTC
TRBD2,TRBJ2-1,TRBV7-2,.,CASQREGLNEQFF,TGTGCCAGCCAGCGGGAGGGGCTCAATGAGCAGTTCTTC
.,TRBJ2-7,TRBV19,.,CASSIDYTTLGEQYF,TGTGCCAGTAGTATAGACTACACGACACTTGGCGAGCAGTACTTC
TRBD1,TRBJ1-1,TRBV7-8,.,CASSLGTGAPGGTEAFF,TGTGCCAGCAGCTTAGGGACAGGGGCACCGGGGGGCACTGAAGCTTTCTTT
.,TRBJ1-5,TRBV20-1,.,CSAREGDQPQHF,TGCAGTGCTAGAGAGGGGGATCAGCCCCAGCATTTT
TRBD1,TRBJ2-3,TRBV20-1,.,CSAPKGTASHTNTQYF,TGCAGTGCACCGAAGGGGACAGCCTCACATACAAATACGCAGTATTTT
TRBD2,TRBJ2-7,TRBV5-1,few,CASSLETSERATYEQYF,TGCGCCAGCAGCTTGGAAACTAGCGAACGCGCAACCTACGAGCAGTACTTC
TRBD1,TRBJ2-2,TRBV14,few,CASRPGQALAGELFF,TGTGCCAGCAGACCGGGACAGGCCCTCGCCGGGGAGCTGTTTTTT
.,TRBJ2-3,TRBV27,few,CASSPQGSDTQYF,TGTGCCAGCAGTCCGCAGGGTAGCGATACGCAGTATTTT
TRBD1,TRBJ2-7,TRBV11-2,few,CASSLRTGESEQYF,TGTGCCAGCAGCTTACGGACAGGGGAAAGCGAGCAGTACTTC
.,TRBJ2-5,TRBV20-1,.,CCARVPTGAVQETQYF,TGCTGTGCTAGAGTGCCAACGGGGGCGGTCCAAGAGACCCAGTACTTC
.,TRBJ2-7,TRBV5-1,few,CASSLQGVEGRSAQYF,TGCGCCAGCAGCTTACAGGGAGTGGAGGGCCGGAGCGCACAGTACTTC
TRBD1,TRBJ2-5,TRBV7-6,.,CTSSFSNPWTGQETQYF,TGTACCAGCAGCTTCTCGAATCCATGGACAGGCCAAGAGACCCAGTACTTC
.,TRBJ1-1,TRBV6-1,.,CASIESLNTEAFF,TGTGCCAGCATAGAGAGCCTGAACACTGAAGCTTTCTTT
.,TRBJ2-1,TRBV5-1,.,CASSLFSESPYNEQFF,TGCGCCAGCAGCTTGTTTTCCGAATCGCCCTACAATGAGCAGTTCTTC
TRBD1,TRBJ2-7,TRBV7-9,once,CASSPTGFKEQYF,TGTGCCAGCAGCCCGACAGGGTTTAAAGAGCAGTACTTC
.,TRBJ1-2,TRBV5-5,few,CASSSRQAINYGYTF,TGTGCCAGCAGCTCCAGACAGGCAATTAACTATGGCTACACCTTC
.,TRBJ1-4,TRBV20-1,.,CSATNSNEKLFF,TGCAGTGCTACAAACAGTAATGAAAAACTGTTTTTT
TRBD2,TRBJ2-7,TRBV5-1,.,CASSGKLAGAEEQYF,TGCGCCAGCAGCGGGAAACTAGCGGGAGCGGAAGAGCAGTACTTC
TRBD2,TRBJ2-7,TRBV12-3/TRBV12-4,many,CASNPGTSGVFTTYEQYF,TGTGCCAGCAACCCCGGGACTAGCGGGGTTTTTACGACCTACGAGCAGTACTTC
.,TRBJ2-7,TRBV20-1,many,CSARTGSYEQYF,TGCAGTGCTAGGACAGGATCCTACGAGCAGTACTTC
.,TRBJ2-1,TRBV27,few,CASSAARTVYNEQFF,TGTGCCAGCAGCGCTGCCCGGACAGTATACAATGAGCAGTTCTTC
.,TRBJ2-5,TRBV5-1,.,CASSLRGVETQYF,TGCGCCAGCAGCTTGCGAGGGGTCGAGACCCAGTACTTC
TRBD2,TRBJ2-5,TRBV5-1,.,CASTQSGTSQETQYF,TGCGCCAGCACCCAAAGCGGGACCTCACAAGAGACCCAGTACTTC
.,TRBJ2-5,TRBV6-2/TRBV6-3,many,CASSYGRTQYF,TGTGCCAGCAGTTACGGTCGAACCCAGTACTTC